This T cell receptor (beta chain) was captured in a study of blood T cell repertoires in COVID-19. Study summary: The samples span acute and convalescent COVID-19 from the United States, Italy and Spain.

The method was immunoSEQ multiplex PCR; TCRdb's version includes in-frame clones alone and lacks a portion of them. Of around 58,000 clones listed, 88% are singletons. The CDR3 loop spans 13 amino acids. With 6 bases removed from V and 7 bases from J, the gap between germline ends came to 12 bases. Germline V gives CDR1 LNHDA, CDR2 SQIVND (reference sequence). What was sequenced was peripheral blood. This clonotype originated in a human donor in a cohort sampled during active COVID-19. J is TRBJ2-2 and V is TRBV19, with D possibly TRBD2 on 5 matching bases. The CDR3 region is CASRDLSGGELFF. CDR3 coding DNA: TGTGCCAGTAGGGACCTAAGCGGCGGGGAGCTGTTTTTT. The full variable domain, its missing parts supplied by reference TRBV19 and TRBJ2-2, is DGGITQSPKYLFRKEGQNVTLSCEQNLNHDAMYWYRQDPGQGLRLIYYSQIVNDFQKGDIAEGYSVSREKKESFPLTVTSAQKNPTAFYLCASRDLSGGELFFGEGSRLTVL.